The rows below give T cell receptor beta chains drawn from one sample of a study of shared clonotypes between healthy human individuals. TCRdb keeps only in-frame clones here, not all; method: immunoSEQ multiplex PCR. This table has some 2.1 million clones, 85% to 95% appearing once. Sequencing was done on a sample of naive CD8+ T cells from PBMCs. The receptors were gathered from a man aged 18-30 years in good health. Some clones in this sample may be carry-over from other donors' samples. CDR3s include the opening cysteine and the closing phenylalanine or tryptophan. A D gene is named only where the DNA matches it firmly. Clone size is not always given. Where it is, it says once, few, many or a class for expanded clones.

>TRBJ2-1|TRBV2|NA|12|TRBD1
TGTGCCAGCAGCGTCCGGGACAGCGAGCAGTTCTTC
CASSVRDSEQFF
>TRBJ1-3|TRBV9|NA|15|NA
TGTGCCAGCAGCTATGGACAGAGCTCTGGAAACACCATATATTTT
CASSYGQSSGNTIYF
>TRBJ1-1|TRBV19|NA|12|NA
TGTGCCAGTAGTCTGGCGGGAACTGAAGCTTTCTTT
CASSLAGTEAFF
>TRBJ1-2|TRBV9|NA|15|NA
TGTGCCAGCAGCGTAGGGAGGGGGTTGAACTATGGCTACACCTTC
CASSVGRGLNYGYTF
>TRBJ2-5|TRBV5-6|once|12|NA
TGTGCCAGCAGCTCCCTCCGGGAGACCCAGTACTTC
CASSSLRETQYF
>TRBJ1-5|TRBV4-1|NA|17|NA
TGCGCCAGCAGCCAAGTTCTCACAGCGGATAGCAATCAGCCCCAGCATTTT
CASSQVLTADSNQPQHF
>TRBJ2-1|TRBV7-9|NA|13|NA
TGTGCCAGCAGTTCCTTCAGCCAGAATGAGCAGTTCTTC
CASSSFSQNEQFF
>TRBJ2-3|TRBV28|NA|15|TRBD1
TGTGCCAGCAGTGGGACAGGTTCAGTCACAGATACGCAGTATTTT
CASSGTGSVTDTQYF
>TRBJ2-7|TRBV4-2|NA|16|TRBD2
TGTGCCAGCAGCCCCAGAACTAGCGGGCCTTCCTACGAGCAGTACTTC
CASSPRTSGPSYEQYF
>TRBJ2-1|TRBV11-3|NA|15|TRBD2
TGTGCCAGCAGCCTATCACTAGCGGGAGTTGATGAGCAGTTCTTC
CASSLSLAGVDEQFF
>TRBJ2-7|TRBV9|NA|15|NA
TGTGCCAGCAGCGTAGGGGAAGCAAGCTCCTACGAGCAGTACTTC
CASSVGEASSYEQYF
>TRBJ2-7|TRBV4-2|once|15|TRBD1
TGTGCCAGCAGCCAAAGAGTCGGGACAGGGGACGAGCAGTACTTC
CASSQRVGTGDEQYF
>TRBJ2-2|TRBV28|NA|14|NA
TGTGCCAGCAGTCGGGCCTTCAACACCGGGGAGCTGTTTTTT
CASSRAFNTGELFF